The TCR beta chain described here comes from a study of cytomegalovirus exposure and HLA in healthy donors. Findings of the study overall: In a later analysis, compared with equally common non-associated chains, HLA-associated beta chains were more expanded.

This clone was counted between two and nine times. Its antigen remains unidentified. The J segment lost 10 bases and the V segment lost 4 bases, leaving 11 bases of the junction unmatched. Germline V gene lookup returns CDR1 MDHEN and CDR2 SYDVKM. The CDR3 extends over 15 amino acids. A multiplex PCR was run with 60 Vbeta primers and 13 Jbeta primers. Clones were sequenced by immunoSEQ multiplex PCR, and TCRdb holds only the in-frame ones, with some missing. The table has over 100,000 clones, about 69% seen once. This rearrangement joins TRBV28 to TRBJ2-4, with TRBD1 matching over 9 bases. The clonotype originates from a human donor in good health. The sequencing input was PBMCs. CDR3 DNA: TGTGCCAGCAGTTCGGGACAGGGCCCCACGACGATTCAGTACTTC. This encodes CASSSGQGPTTIQYF.